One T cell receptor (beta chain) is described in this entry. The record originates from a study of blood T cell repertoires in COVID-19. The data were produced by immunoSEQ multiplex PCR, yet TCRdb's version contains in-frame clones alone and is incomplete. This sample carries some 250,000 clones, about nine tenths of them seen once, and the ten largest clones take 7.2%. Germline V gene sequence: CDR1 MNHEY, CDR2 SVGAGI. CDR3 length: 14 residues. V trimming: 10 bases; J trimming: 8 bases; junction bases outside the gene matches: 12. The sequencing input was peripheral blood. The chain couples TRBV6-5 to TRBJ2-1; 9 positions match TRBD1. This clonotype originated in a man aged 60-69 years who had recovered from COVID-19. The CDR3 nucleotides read TGTGCCACCCTGGGGGGGGACAGGGACCATGAGCAGTTCTTC. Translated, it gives CATLGGDRDHEQFF.